The subject of this entry is one T cell receptor beta chain. The specificity of this receptor is unknown. Base qualities are not recorded, but no much larger clone differs from it by a single base. This entry is derived from a study of blood T cell repertoires in COVID-19 (dated by TCRdb to between 2020 and 2021). For the wider study: Samples from collaborators originated in the United States, Italy and Spain and spanned both the acute and convalescent phases of COVID-19. The repertoires were released in a freely available public database meant as a resource for research on the immune response to SARS-CoV-2. The dataset comprised deeply sampled blood TCRbeta repertoires from subjects exposed to, actively infected with, or recovered from COVID-19. HLA class I and class II types, where available, came from metadata supplied by the sample provider rather than from assay-based typing. The sample metadata nearly always contained a de-identified subject ID, COVID-19 status, age in years and sex. The samples were drawn from two sources: the first 160 participants of the ongoing ImmuneRACE study, and 1,200 or so subjects contributed by 6 global collaborators. The prospective study material was composed of cDNA or gDNA derived from T cells, B-cell-depleted T cells, or PBMCs. What the authors observed across the whole study: The amount of clinical and demographic metadata varied by source and participant and was provided uncurated.

TCRbeta CDR3 regions were amplified from genomic DNA by means of the immunoSEQ Assay, a bias-controlled multiplex PCR. Per the original workflow: Nucleated cell counts per sample were estimated from amplification of reference gene primers within the assay. To quantify the absolute abundance of each unique TCRbeta CDR3 rearrangement, sequence reads were collapsed and filtered. Productive Simpson clonality was computed per sample as the square root of Simpson's diversity index over productive rearrangements. TCRdb mirrors the immuneACCESS table, restricted to in-frame sequences. Some clones are absent from its copies; in checked studies, under half trace to an unresolved V gene, and the reason for the others is unknown. Clone size and V and J calls were adopted from that table, with D and trimming inferred from the DNA. The sample table shows under 85,000 clones, and around 90% are seen once. The top ten clones comprise 7.3% of the sample.

Each collaborating institution followed its own protocols to collect whole blood in K2EDTA tubes. For TCRbeta analysis, collaborator samples were shipped as frozen whole blood, as isolated PBMCs, or as DNA extracted from either sample type. From a lookup of the germline V gene, CDR1 and CDR2 are KGHDR and SFDVKD. Cut back by 4 bases and 0 bases, the V and J ends lie 4 bases apart. From its cysteine to its phenylalanine, the CDR3 spans 13 amino acids. Only CDR3 DNA remains: 39 bases, in frame from the first base. The sequenced material came from peripheral blood. This sequence originates from a man between 65 and 80 years old with acute or convalescent COVID-19. Recombination connected TRBV24-1 to TRBJ2-3; the D gene is not confidently resolved. DNA sequence: TGTGCCACCAGTGACCGTAGCACAGATACGCAGTATTTT. It is translated as CATSDRSTDTQYF.